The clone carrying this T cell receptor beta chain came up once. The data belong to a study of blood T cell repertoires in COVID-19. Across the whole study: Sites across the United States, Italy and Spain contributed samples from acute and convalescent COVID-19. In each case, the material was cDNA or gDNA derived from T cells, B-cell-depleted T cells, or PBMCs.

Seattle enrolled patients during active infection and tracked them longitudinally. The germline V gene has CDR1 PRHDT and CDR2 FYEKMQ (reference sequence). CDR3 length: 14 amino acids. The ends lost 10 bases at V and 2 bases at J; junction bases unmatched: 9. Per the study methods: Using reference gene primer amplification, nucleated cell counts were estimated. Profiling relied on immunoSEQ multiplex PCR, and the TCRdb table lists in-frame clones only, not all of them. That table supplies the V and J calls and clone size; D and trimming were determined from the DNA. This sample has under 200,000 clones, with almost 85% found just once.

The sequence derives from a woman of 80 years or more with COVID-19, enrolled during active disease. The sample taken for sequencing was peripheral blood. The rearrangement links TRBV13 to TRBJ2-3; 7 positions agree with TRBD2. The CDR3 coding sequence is TGTGCCACCTGGAGGCGGGGGTCCACAGATACGCAGTATTTT. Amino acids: CATWRRGSTDTQYF. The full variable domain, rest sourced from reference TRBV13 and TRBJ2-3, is AAGVIQSPRHLIKEKRETATLKCYPIPRHDTVYWYQQGPGQDPQFLISFYEKMQSDKGSIPDRFSAQQFSDYHSELNMSSLELGDSALYFCATWRRGSTDTQYFGPGTRLTVL.